This T cell receptor beta chain was sequenced for a study of tumor and adjacent non-tumor tissue in lung cancer (dated by TCRdb to the late 2010s). Study-wide context: Of the cohort, 11 to 12 patients had adenocarcinoma, 2 had squamous cell carcinoma and 1 had small cell lung cancer. Bulk TCRbeta repertoires were compared between lung tumor tissue and matched distant non-tumor lung tissue obtained from roughly 16 lung cancer patients. In total, sequencing yielded 125,075,908 productive TCRbeta reads, which works out to an average of around 4.2 million reads per sample. The approximately 15 enrolled patients, of whom 10 were men and 5 were women, were aged about 30 to 80 years and were diagnosed with TNM stage I to III disease. Over 25 paired specimens, one tumor and one normal lung sample per patient, were profiled by TCRbeta CDR3 sequencing.

The library was prepared using multiplex PCR. Sequenced on an Illumina HiSeq 2500. TCRbeta libraries were built by three rounds of nested PCR using primers (Table S4), following protocols modified from ARM-PCR. Before sequencing, PCR products of 200-500 bp were cut from the gel and purified using the QIAquick gel extraction kit. As for how the authors treated the data: Reads were cleaned using Trimmomatic, were merged into complete CDR3 sequences using FLASH, and were assigned to V(D)J germline segments using MiTCR. VDJtools was used to compute clonal diversity as the inverse Simpson's index. In-frame sequences without a premature stop codon were defined as productive reads. TCRdb cleaned the public reads at Q25 with fastp, built clones with MiXCR and kept in-frame beta chains. Rows matching on CDR3 protein sequence are summarized as one entry with the most common DNA and genes. Here the V and J calls rest on TCRdb's processing, not on the authors' analysis. This sample holds tens of thousands of distinct CDR3 sequences; just over 65% were observed only once. The ten largest clonotypes hold about 17% of the sample.

Details on this clonotype: The antigen this receptor binds is unknown. This may be a read error: a much more frequent sequence differs by one nucleotide.

The CDR3 contains 12 residues, cysteine and phenylalanine counted. CDR3 DNA only is kept here, 36 bases in frame from base 1. CDR1 and CDR2 are read off the germline V gene (reference sequence) as DFQATT and SNEGSKA. RNA was extracted from bulk unsorted tissue and checked for quality with a NanoDrop ND-1000 and an Agilent 2100. Donors were newly diagnosed lung cancer patients admitted for thoracic surgery in China between August and November 2014, without prior chemotherapy. The study excluded patients who had received radiotherapy or chemotherapy before or who had another cancer at the same time. Surgical tissue pieces of about 1-2.2 cm3 were preserved in RNAlater solution and stored at -80 °C until use. Study-wide findings and limitations: Only about 14 patients were in the cohort, and the authors stated that larger samples and more detailed clinical data are needed. Neither the sequencing platform nor unique molecular identifiers are named or mentioned anywhere in the methods. Tumor tissue showed significantly higher TCR diversity (inverse Simpson) than normal lung tissue, at 431.37 vs 166.20 (P = 0.0075, Mann-Whitney U test). TCR diversity was significantly higher in younger patients, and higher tumor TCR diversity was associated with shorter overall and disease-free survival. Peripheral blood was not sequenced, so blood TCRbeta repertoires in these lung cancer patients were not examined. A significantly larger cumulative share of the repertoire was made up by the top 100 clones in normal lung than in tumor tissue.

The V gene is TRBV20-1 and the J gene is TRBJ1-5; no D gene is confidently identified. The TCR sequence derives from a man in his 60s with non-small cell lung cancer. Source material: lung tumor tissue. The DNA sequence reads TGCAGTGCTAGGGGTCCCAATCATCCCCAGCATTTT. The resulting protein is CSARGPNHPQHF.